The 16 T cell receptor beta chains below all came from one sample that was sequenced in a study of blood T cell repertoires in COVID-19. The assay was immunoSEQ multiplex PCR, and TCRdb's table has in-frame clones only and misses some. The sample records almost 250,000 clones, roughly 90% being singletons. The sequenced sample was PBMCs or T cells enriched from blood (not recorded which). The receptors were sampled from a woman in her 30s who had recovered from COVID-19.

V and J are TRBV5-1 and TRBJ1-2; D remains ambiguous. The germline V gene has CDR1 SGHRS and CDR2 YFSETQ. Trimming stripped 4 bases from V and 0 bases from J, with 10 bases between. The CDR3 contains 14 residues. CDR3 nucleotide sequence: TGCGCCAGCAGCCTCCACCCGGCTAACTATGGCTACACCTTC. This encodes CASSLHPANYGYTF.

This chain connects TRBV7-6 to TRBJ2-1; weak D call: TRBD2 (6 bases). In germline, CDR1 is SGHVS, CDR2 FNYEAQ. The CDR3 has 15 amino acids. The V gene lost 3 bases and the J gene lost 9 bases, with 18 bases spanning the gap. The CDR3 DNA reads TGTGCCAGCAGCTTGCGGGACTCCCGAGGGAGTGAGCAGTTCTTC. Translation gives CASSLRDSRGSEQFF.

The chain employs TRBV27 and TRBJ2-5; weak D call: TRBD1 (7 bases). The CDR3 contains 14 residues. V shed 5 bases and J shed 5 bases, with 15 bases lying between them. Germline CDR1 reads MNHEY; CDR2 reads SMNVEV (reference sequence). CDR3 in amino acids: CASSARTGGETQYF. CDR3 coding DNA: TGTGCCAGCAGTGCCCGGACAGGAGGGGAGACCCAGTACTTC.

The chain joins TRBV11-3 to TRBJ2-7, with D unresolved. This CDR3 spans 13 amino acids. V was trimmed by 2 bases and J by 0 bases, leaving 5 bases between them. Germline assignment: CDR1 SGHNT and CDR2 YENEEA. The CDR3 sequence: CASSLHGSYEQYF. The CDR3 bases are TGTGCCAGCAGCTTACACGGCTCCTACGAGCAGTACTTC.

The chain links TRBV25-1 to TRBJ2-1, with 7 bases lining up with TRBD2. This CDR3 region has 13 residues. Germline lookup yields CDR1 MGHDK and CDR2 SYGVNS. With 7 bases clipped from V and 9 bases from J, the junction kept 9 bases outside the gene matches. The CDR3 DNA reads TGTGCCAGCAACCCAGCGGGAATAGGTGAGCAGTTCTTC. Translation gives CASNPAGIGEQFF.

V and J are TRBV7-9 and TRBJ1-2; D unresolved. V lost 5 bases, J lost 8 bases, and 12 bases lay in between. The CDR3 is 12 residues long. Germline V gives CDR1 SEHNR, CDR2 FQNEAQ (reference sequence). This chain's CDR3 is CASSPTSSGYTF. The CDR3 DNA sequence: TGTGCCAGCAGCCCCACATCTTCCGGCTACACCTTC.

The rearrangement uses TRBV11-3 and TRBJ1-1, with 8 bases identical to TRBD1. After removal of 5 bases from V and 4 bases from J, the junction contained 6 bases not matched to a gene. Germline loops: CDR1 SGHNT, CDR2 YENEEA. The CDR3 consists of 14 residues. The CDR3 sequence: CASSPGQGATEAFF. CDR3 DNA: TGTGCCAGCAGCCCTGGACAGGGCGCCACTGAAGCTTTCTTT.

This sequence joins TRBV5-5 and TRBJ1-3; tentatively, D is TRBD1 (5 bases). V lost 4 bases, J lost 2 bases, and 13 bases lay in between. The length of the CDR3 is 15 residues. Germline CDR1 and CDR2: SGHKS and YYEKEE (reference sequence). The CDR3, as DNA: TGTGCCAGCAGCCCCGACAGAAGTACTGGAAACACCATATATTTT. Its protein product is CASSPDRSTGNTIYF.

The V call is TRBV4-3, the J call TRBJ1-2; 8 bases are shared with TRBD1. The germline V gene encodes CDR1 LGHNA and CDR2 YSLEER. The CDR3 sequence is 15 residues long. The V gene end was trimmed by 4 bases and the J gene end by 5 bases; junction bases not matched to a gene: 9. The CDR3 loop is CASSPDRAWGYGYTF. CDR3 sequence (DNA): TGCGCCAGCAGCCCGGACAGGGCGTGGGGATATGGCTACACCTTC.

This rearrangement joins TRBV7-9 to TRBJ1-5, with D unclear. This CDR3 is built from 13 residues. Germline V lookup: CDR1 SEHNR, CDR2 FQNEAQ (reference sequence). Trimming shortened V by 5 bases and J by 7 bases, and 12 bases separated the two germline ends. CDR3 in amino acids: CASSPRHGQPQHF. The DNA for the CDR3 is TGTGCCAGCAGCCCAAGACATGGACAGCCCCAGCATTTT. The full variable domain, rest sourced from reference TRBV7-9 and TRBJ1-5, is DTGVSQNPRHKITKRGQNVTFRCDPISEHNRLYWYRQTLGQGPEFLTYFQNEAQLEKSRLLSDRFSAERPKGSFSTLEIQRTEQGDSAMYLCASSPRHGQPQHFGDGTRLSIL.

The chain carries TRBV10-3 and TRBJ2-3; 13 bases match TRBD2. Germline V gene sequence: CDR1 ENHRY, CDR2 SYGVKD. This CDR3 has 16 amino acids. The V and J ends lost 2 bases and 6 bases, in that order; junction bases with no gene match: 5. The CDR3: CAISEGTSGNGDTQYF. The CDR3 nucleotides are TGTGCCATCAGTGAGGGGACTAGCGGGAATGGGGATACGCAGTATTTT.

The rearrangement links TRBV4-2 to TRBJ1-4; the D gene is possibly TRBD1 (6 bases). V was clipped by 1 base and J by 7 bases, with 13 bases between them. This CDR3 region has 15 residues. Germline V lookup: CDR1 LGHNA, CDR2 YNFKEQ. In DNA, the CDR3 is TGTGCCAGCAGCCAAGGAACAGGGCTGGGTGAAAAACTGTTTTTT. Its protein is CASSQGTGLGEKLFF.

The genes are TRBV28 and TRBJ2-7; TRBD2 is a possible D gene (7 bases). This CDR3 is 17 amino acids long. Trimming took 7 bases from V and 6 from J, leaving 28 bases between them. Germline V gives CDR1 MDHEN, CDR2 SYDVKM. The CDR3 region has the DNA TGTGCCAGCAAACTTCAAGTAGGCGGGAGTGTAGGGGGCGAGCAGTACTTC. Encoded protein: CASKLQVGGSVGGEQYF. The full variable domain, its missing parts supplied by reference TRBV28 and TRBJ2-7, is DVKVTQSSRYLVKRTGEKVFLECVQDMDHENMFWYRQDPGLGLRLIYFSYDVKMKEKGDIPEGYSVSREKKERFSLILESASTNQTSMYLCASKLQVGGSVGGEQYFGPGTRLTVT.

This chain joins TRBV18 and TRBJ1-4, with unresolved D. Germline V gene sequence: CDR1 KGHSH, CDR2 LQKENI. With 2 bases removed from V and 4 bases from J, the gap between germline ends came to 14 bases. This CDR3 has 16 residues. CDR3 region: CASSPLIGAFNEKLFF. The DNA for the CDR3 is TGTGCCAGCTCACCATTAATCGGAGCTTTTAATGAAAAACTGTTTTTT.

The V gene is TRBV27, the J gene TRBJ1-1; D unresolved. The V gene's germline CDR1 is MNHEY and CDR2 SMNVEV (reference sequence). The ends were cut back, 6 bases at V and 3 bases at J, with 17 bases in the middle. CDR3 length: 15 amino acids. The CDR3 DNA is TGTGCCAGCAGCCCCCCCGGAGGGCGGGACACTGAAGCTTTCTTT. It specifies CASSPPGGRDTEAFF.

The chain combines TRBV28 with TRBJ1-6, with D hard to call. This CDR3 comprises 13 residues. Germline assignment: CDR1 MDHEN and CDR2 SYDVKM. Deletions cut 6 bases from V and 4 bases from J, with 7 bases between. DNA of the CDR3: TGTGCCAGCAGCCCTGAGTATAATTCACCCCTCCACTTT. It translates to CASSPEYNSPLHF.